This TCR beta chain was identified during a study of a mutant IDH1 vaccine in newly diagnosed glioma. Time point noted: week 47, end of study. In the vaccine, a single dose held 300 ug of the mutant IDH1 20-mer peptide, along with topical imiquimod. In every donor, the tumor was a new WHO grade 3 or 4 IDH1-mutant, ATRX-lost astrocytoma. Note on this clone: Its antigen is still unknown.

The method was immunoSEQ multiplex PCR; TCRdb's version includes in-frame clones alone and lacks a portion of them. This table holds 77,000 or so clones, more than 80% found once. Germline CDR1 MDHEN, CDR2 SYDVKM. J was trimmed by 4 bases and V by 5 bases; bases with no gene match: 6. This CDR3 spans 15 amino acids. This receptor was taken from a man aged 40-55 years with glioma. The sequencing used PBMCs, collected from a glioma patient whose treatment included an IDH1 peptide vaccine. V and J are TRBV28 and TRBJ1-5, with TRBD1 matching 9 bases. The CDR3 loop reads CASSVRQGGNQPQHF. CDR3 nucleotides: TGTGCCAGCAGTGTCAGACAGGGGGGTAATCAGCCCCAGCATTTT.